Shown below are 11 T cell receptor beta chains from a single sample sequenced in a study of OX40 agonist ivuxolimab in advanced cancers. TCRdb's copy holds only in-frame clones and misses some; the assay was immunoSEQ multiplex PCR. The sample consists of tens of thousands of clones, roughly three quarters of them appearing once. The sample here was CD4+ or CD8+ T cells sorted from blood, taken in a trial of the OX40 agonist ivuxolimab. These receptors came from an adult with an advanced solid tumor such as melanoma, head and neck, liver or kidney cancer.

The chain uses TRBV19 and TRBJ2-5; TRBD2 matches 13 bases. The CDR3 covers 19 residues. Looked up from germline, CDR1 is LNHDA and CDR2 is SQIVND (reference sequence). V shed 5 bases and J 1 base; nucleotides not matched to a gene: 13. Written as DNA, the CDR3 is TGTGCCAGTAGTCCACCTAGGGGGGGACTAGCGGGGCTCCAAGAGACCCAGTACTTC. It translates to CASSPPRGGLAGLQETQYF. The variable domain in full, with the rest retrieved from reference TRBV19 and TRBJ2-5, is DGGITQSPKYLFRKEGQNVTLSCEQNLNHDAMYWYRQDPGQGLRLIYYSQIVNDFQKGDIAEGYSVSREKKESFPLTVTSAQKNPTAFYLCASSPPRGGLAGLQETQYFGPGTRLLVL.

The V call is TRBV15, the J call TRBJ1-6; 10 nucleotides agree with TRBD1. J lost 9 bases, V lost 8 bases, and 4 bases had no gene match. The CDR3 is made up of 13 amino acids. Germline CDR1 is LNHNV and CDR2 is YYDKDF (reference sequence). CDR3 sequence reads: CATGGDRGSPLHF. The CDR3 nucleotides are TGTGCCACCGGCGGGGACAGGGGTTCACCCCTCCACTTT.

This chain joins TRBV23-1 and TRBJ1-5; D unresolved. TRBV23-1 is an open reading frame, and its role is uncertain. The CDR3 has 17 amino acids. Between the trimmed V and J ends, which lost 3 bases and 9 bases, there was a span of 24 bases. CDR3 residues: CASSQGRVGRDSRPQHF. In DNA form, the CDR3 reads TGCGCCAGCAGTCAGGGGAGGGTCGGCCGTGACTCAAGGCCCCAGCATTTT.

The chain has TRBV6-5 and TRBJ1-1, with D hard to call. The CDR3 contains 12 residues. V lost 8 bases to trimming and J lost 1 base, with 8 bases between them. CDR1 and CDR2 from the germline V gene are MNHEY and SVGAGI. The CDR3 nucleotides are TGTGCCAGCCGGAGGCCGAACACTGAAGCTTTCTTT. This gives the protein CASRRPNTEAFF.

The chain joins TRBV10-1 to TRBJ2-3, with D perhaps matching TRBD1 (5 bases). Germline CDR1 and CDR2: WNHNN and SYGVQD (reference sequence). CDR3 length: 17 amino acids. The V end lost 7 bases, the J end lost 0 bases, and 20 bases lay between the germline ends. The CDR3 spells CASNQNPTAPSTDTQYF. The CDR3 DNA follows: TGCGCCAGCAACCAAAACCCGACAGCGCCCAGCACAGATACGCAGTATTTT.

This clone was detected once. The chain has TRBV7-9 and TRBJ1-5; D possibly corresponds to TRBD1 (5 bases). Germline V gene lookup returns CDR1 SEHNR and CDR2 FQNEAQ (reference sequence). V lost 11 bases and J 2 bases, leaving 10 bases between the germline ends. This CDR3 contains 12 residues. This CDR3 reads CAVGGGNQPQHF. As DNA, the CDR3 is TGTGCCGTTGGGGGGGGCAATCAGCCCCAGCATTTT.

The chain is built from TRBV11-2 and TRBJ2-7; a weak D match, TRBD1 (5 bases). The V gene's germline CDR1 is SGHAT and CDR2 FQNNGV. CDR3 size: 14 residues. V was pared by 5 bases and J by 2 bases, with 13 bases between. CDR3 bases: TGTGCCAGCAGCGACCGACAGCCTCCCTACGAGCAGTACTTC. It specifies CASSDRQPPYEQYF.

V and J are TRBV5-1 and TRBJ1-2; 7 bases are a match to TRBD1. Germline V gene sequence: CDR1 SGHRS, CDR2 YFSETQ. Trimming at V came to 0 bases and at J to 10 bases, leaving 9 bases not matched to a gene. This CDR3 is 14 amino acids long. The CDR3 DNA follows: TGCGCCAGCAGCTTGGAGGGGACAGAAATGGACTACACCTTC. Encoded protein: CASSLEGTEMDYTF.

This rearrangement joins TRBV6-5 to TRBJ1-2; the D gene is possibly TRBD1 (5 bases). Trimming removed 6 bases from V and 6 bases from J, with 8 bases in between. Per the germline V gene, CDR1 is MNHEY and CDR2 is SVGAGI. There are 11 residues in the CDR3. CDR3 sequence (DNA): TGTGCCAGCAGCAGAGGGGATGGCTACACCTTC. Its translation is CASSRGDGYTF.

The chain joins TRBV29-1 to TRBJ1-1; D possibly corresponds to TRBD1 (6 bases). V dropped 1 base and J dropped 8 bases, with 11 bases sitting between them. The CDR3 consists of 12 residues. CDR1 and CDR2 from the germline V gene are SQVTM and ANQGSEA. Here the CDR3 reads CSVEGVGGEAFF. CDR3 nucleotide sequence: TGCAGCGTTGAAGGGGTAGGGGGGGAAGCTTTCTTT.

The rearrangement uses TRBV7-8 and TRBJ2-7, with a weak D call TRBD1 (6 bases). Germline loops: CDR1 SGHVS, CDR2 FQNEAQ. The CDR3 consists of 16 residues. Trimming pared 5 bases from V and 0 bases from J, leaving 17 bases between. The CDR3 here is CASSPPGAEVSYEQYF. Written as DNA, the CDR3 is TGTGCCAGCAGCCCCCCAGGGGCGGAGGTCTCCTACGAGCAGTACTTC.